This record covers a single T cell receptor beta chain. This clone's antigen is unknown. No per-base quality is available; no much larger clone lies one base away. TCRbeta CDR3 regions were amplified from genomic DNA using the immunoSEQ Assay, a bias-controlled multiplex PCR. The paper's data handling went like this. The number of nucleated cells in each sample was estimated by amplification of reference gene primers within the assay. Sequence reads were collapsed and filtered to measure the absolute abundance of every unique TCRbeta CDR3 rearrangement. For each sample, productive Simpson clonality was calculated as the square root of Simpson's diversity index across productive rearrangements. The source is immuneACCESS, and TCRdb retained only in-frame sequences with V and J called. Part of the clones is not carried over; for the studies checked, unresolved V genes explain less than half of this, and the remainder is unexplained. That table supplies the V and J calls and clone size; D and trimming were determined from the DNA. The sample yields 210,000 or so clones; around 81% were counted once. Less than 8% of the sample belongs to the ten largest clones.

Participants in the prospective study were enrolled through a virtual design, were aged roughly 18 to 100 years, and lived in approximately 24 United States geographic areas. In the prospective study, cohorts were assigned on the basis of participant-reported clinical history obtained from a screening survey and a study questionnaire. In the prospective study, whole blood, serum and a nasopharyngeal or oropharyngeal swab were collected from each participant by mobile phlebotomists. Prospective study participants could optionally give additional blood draws and questionnaires over a roughly 2-month period. Blood samples from the prospective study were shipped frozen or at room temperature prior to DNA extraction. This entry is derived from a study of blood T cell repertoires in COVID-19 (dated by TCRdb to 2019 to 2021). A note on the overall study: Samples from collaborators originated in the United States, Italy and Spain and spanned both the acute and convalescent phases of COVID-19. Samples were obtained from the ongoing ImmuneRACE study (first 160 participants) and from about 1,300 subjects provided by 6 global collaborators. The dataset comprised deeply sampled blood TCRbeta repertoires from subjects exposed to, actively infected with, or recovered from COVID-19. HLA class I and class II types, where available, came from metadata supplied by the sample provider rather than from assay-based typing. A freely available public database, intended as a resource for researchers studying the immune response to SARS-CoV-2, is where the repertoires were released. The sample metadata nearly always contained a de-identified subject ID, COVID-19 status, age in years and sex. The material from the prospective study consisted of cDNA or gDNA derived from T cells, B-cell-depleted T cells, or PBMCs. Here is what the overall study found, with its caveats: The amount of clinical and demographic metadata varied by source and participant and was provided uncurated.

Looking up the germline V gene (reference sequence) yields CDR1 SGHNT and CDR2 YYREEE. Germline trimming amounts to 2 bases on V and 2 bases on J, with 4 as the count of junction bases outside the gene matches. Measured from the cysteine to the phenylalanine, the CDR3 is 16 residues long. Of all the DNA, just the CDR3 is kept, 48 bases in frame from base 1. The clonotype comes from a woman in her thirties or forties with acute COVID-19. The chain joins TRBV5-4 to TRBJ2-3, with 11 bases matching TRBD2. The sample was PBMCs or T cells enriched from blood (not recorded which). The nucleotide sequence reads as follows: TGTGCCAGCAGCTTTCTAGCGGGGGGCCCCACAGATACGCAGTATTTT. Its protein product is CASSFLAGGPTDTQYF.